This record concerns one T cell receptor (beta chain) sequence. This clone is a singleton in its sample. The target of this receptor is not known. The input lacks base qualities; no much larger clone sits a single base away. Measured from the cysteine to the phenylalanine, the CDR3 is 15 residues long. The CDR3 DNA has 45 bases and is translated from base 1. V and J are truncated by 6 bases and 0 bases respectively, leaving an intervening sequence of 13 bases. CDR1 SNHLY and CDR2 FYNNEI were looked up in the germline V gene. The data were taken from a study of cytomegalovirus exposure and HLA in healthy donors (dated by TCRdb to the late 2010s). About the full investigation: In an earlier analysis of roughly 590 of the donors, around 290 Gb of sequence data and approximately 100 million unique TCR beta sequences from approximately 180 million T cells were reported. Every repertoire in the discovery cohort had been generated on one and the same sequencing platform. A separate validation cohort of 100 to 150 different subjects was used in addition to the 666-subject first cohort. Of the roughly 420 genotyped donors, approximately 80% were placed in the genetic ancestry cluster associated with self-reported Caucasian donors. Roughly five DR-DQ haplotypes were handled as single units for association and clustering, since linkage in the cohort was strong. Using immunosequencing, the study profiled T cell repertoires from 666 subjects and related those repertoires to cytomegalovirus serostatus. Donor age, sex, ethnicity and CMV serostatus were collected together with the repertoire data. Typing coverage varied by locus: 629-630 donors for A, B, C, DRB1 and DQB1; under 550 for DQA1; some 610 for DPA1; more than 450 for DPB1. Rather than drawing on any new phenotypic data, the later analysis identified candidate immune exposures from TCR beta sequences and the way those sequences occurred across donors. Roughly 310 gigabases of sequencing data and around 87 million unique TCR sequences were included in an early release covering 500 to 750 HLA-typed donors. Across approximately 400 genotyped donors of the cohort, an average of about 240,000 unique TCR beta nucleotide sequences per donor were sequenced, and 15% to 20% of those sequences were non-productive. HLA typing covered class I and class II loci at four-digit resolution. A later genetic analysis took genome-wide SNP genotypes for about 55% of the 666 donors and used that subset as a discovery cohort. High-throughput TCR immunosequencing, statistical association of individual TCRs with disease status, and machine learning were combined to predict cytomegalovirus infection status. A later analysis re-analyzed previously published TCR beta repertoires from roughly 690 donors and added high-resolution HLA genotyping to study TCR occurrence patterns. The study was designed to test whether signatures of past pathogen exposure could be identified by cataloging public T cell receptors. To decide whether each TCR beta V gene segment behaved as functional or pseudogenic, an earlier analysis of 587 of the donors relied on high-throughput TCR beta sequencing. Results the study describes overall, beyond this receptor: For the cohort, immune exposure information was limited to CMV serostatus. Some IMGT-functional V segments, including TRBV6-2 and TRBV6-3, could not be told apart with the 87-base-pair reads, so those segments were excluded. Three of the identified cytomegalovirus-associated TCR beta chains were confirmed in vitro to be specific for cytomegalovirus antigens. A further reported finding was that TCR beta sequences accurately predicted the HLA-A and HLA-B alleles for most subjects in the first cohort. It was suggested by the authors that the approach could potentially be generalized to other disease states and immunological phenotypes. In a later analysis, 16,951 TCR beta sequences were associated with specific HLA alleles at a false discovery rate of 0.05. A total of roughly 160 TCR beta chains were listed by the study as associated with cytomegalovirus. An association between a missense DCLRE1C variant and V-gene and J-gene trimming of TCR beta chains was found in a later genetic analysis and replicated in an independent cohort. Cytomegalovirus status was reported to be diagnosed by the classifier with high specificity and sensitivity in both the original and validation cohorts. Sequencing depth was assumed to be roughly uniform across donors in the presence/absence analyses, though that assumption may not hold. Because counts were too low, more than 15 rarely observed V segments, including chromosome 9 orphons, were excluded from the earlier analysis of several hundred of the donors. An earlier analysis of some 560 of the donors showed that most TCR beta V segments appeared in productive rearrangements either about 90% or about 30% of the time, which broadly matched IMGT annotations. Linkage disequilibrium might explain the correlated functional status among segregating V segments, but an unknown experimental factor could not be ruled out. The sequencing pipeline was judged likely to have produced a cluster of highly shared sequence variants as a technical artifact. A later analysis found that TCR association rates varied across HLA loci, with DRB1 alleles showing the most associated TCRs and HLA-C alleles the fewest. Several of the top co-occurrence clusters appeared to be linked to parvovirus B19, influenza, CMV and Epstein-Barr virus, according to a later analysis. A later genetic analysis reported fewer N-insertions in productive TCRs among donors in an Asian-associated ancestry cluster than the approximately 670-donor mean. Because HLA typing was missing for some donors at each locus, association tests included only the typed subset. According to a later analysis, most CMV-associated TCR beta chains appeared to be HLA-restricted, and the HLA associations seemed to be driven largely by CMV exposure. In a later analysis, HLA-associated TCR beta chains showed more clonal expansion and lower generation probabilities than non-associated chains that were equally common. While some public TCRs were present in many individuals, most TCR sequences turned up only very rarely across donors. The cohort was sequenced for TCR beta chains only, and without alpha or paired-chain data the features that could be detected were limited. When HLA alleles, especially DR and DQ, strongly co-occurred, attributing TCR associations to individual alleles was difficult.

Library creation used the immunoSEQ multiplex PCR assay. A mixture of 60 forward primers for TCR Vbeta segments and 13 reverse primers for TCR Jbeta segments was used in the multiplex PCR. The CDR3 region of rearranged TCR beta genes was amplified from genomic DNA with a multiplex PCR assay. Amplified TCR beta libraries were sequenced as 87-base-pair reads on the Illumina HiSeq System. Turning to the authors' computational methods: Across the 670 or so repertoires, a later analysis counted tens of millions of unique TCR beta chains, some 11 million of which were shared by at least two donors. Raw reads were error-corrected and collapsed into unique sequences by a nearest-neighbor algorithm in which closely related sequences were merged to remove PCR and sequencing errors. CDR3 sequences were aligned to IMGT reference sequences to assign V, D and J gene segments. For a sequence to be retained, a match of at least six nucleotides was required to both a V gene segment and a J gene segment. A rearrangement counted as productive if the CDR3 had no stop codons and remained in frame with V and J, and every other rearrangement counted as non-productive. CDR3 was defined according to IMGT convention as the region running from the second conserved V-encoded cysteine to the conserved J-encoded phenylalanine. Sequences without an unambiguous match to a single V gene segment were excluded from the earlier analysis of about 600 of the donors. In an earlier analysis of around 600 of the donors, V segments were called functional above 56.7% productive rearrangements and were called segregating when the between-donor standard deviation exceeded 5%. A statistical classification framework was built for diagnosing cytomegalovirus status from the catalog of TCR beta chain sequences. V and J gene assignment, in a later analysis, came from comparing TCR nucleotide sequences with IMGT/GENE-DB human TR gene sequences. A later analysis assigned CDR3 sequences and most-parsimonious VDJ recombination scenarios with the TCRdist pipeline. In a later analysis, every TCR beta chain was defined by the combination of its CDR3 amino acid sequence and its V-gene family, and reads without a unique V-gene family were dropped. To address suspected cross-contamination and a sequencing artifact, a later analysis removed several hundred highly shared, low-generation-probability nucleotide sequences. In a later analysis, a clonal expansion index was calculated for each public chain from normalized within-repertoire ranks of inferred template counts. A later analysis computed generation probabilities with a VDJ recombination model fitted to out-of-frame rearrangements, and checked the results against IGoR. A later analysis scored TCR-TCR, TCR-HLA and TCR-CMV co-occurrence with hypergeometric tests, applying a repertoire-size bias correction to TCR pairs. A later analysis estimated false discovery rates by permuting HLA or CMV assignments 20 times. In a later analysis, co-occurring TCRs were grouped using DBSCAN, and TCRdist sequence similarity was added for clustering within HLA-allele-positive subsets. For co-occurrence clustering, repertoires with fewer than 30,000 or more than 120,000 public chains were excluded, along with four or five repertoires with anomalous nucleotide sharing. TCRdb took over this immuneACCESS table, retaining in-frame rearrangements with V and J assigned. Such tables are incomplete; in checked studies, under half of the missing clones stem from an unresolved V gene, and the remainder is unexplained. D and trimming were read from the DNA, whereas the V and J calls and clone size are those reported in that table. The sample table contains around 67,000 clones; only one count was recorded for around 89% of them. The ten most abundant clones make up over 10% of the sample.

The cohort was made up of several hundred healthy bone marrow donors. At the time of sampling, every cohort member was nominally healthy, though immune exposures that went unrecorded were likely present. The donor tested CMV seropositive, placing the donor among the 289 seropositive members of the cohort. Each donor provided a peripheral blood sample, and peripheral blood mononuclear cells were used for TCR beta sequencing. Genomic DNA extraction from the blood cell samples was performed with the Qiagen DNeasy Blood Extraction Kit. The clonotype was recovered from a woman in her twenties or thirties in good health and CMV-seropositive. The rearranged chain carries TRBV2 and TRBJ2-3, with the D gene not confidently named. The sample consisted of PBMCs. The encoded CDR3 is CASSPIAPSTDTQYF. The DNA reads TGTGCCAGCAGCCCCATAGCCCCTAGCACAGATACGCAGTATTTT.